This T cell receptor (beta chain) was recovered during a study of neurological immune-mediated disorders. This clonotype is labeled as medium-sized (0.01 to 0.1%). Its matching antigen is unknown. TCRdb independently ran MiXCR on the 5' RACE reads; one entry per CDR3 protein. The sample includes under 20,000 distinct CDR3 sequences, more than 2% of them seen just once. Study-level findings and limits: There was no clinical or MRI feature that was associated with the multiple sclerosis repertoire cluster.

The clonotype originates from a young woman with multiple sclerosis. The sequenced sample consisted of PBMCs.

CDR3 in DNA: TGTGCCAGCAGCCTGGACGTAGGGGGACGACAAACTAACTATGGCTACACCTTC. Translating gives CASSLDVGGRQTNYGYTF. This sequence joins TRBV28 and TRBJ1-2; TRBD1 is a possible D gene (6 bases). The V end was cut by 6 bases, the J end by 0 bases, with 23 bases between. Germline CDR1 and CDR2: MDHEN and SYDVKM. The CDR3 extends over 18 amino acids.